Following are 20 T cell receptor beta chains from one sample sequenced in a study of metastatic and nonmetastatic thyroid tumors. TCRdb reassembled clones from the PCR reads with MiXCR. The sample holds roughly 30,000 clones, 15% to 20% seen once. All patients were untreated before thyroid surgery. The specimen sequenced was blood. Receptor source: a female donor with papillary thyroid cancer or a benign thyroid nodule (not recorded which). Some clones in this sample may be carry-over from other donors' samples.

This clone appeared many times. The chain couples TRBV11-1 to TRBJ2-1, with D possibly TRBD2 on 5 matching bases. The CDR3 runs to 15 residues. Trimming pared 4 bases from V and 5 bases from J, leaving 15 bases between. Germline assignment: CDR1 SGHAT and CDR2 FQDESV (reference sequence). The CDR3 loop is CASSSSAGLDNEQFF. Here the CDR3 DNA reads TGTGCCAGCAGCTCTTCGGCGGGCCTGGACAATGAGCAGTTCTTC.

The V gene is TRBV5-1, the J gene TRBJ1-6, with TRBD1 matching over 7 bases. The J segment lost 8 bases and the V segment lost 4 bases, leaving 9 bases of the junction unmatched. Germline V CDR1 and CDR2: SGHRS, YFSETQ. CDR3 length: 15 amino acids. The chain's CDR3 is CASSPGQVLDSPLHF. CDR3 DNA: TGCGCCAGCAGCCCCGGACAGGTTCTAGATTCACCCCTCCACTTT. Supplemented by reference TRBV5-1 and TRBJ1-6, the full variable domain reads KAGVTQTPRYLIKTRGQQVTLSCSPISGHRSVSWYQQTPGQGLQFLFEYFSETQRNKGNFPGRFSGRQFSNSRSEMNVSTLELGDSALYLCASSPGQVLDSPLHFGNGTRLTVT.

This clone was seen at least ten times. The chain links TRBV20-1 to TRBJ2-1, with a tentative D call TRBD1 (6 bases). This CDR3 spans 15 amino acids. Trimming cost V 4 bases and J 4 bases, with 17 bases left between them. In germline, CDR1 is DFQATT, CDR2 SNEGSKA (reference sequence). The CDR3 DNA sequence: TGCAGTGCTACCGACGATGGACAGTCGTACAATGAGCAGTTCTTC. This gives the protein CSATDDGQSYNEQFF.

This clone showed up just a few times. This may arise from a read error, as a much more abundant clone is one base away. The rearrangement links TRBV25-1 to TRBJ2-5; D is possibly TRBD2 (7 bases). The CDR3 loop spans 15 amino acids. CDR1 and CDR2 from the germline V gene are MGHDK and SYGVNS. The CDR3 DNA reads TGTGTCAGCAGTGAATTCCGGGGGGCCCAAGAGACCCAGTACTTC. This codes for CVSSEFRGAQETQYF. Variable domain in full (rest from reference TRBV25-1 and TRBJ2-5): EADIYQTPRYLVIGTGKKITLECSQTMGHDKMYWYQQDPGMELHLIHYSYGVNSTEKGDLSSESTVSRIRTEHFPLTLESARPSHTSQYLCVSSEFRGAQETQYFGPGTRLLVL.

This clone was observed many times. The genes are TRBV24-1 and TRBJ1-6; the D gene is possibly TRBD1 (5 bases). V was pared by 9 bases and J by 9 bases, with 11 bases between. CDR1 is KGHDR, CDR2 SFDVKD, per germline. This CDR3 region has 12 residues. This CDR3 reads CATSQGGSPLHF. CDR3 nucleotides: TGTGCCACCTCTCAGGGAGGTTCACCCCTCCACTTT.

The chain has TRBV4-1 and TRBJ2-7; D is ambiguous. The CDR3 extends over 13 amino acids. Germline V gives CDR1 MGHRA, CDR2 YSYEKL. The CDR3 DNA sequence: TGCGCAAGAAGCCAATCCGGCCAAGCAGAGCAGTACTTC. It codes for CARSQSGQAEQYF.

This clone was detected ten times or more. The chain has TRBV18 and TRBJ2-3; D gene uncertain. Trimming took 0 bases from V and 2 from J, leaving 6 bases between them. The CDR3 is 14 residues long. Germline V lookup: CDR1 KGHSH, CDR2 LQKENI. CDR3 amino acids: CASSPPRVTDTQYF. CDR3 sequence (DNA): TGTGCCAGCTCACCACCGAGAGTCACAGATACGCAGTATTTT.

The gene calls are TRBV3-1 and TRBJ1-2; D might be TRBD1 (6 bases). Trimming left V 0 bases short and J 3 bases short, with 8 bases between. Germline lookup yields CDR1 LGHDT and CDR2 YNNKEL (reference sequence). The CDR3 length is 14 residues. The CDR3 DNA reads TGTGCCAGCAGCCAAGACACAGGGTACTATGGCTACACCTTC. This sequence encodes CASSQDTGYYGYTF.

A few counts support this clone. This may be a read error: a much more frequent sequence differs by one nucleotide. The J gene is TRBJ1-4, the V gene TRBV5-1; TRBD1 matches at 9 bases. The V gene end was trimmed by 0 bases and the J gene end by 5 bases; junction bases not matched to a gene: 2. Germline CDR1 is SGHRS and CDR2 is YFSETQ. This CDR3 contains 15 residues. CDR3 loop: CASSLGGTGNEKLFF. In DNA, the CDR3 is TGCGCCAGCAGCTTGGGCGGGACAGGGAATGAAAAACTGTTTTTT.

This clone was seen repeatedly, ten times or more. Here the CDR3 DNA reads TGTGCCAGCAGCTTAGCGCTAAGGACAGATACGCAGTATTTT. Translated, it gives CASSLALRTDTQYF. The chain has TRBV7-9 and TRBJ2-3; D ambiguous. Germline assignment: CDR1 SEHNR and CDR2 FQNEAQ (reference sequence). V lost 0 bases and J 3 bases, leaving 7 bases between the germline ends. The CDR3 spans 14 residues.

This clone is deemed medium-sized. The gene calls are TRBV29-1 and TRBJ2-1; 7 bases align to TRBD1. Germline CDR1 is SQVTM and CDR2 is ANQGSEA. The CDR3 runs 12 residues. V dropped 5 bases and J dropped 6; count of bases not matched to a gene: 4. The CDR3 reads CSVRAGGNEQFF. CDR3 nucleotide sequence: TGCAGCGTTCGAGCAGGGGGCAATGAGCAGTTCTTC.

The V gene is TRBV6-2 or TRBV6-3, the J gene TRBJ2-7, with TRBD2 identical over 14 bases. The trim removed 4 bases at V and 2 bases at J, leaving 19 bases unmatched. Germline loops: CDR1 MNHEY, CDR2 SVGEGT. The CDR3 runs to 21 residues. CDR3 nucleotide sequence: TGTGCCAGCAGTTCCATTCTCCTCGAAACCGGGACTAGCGGGAGCCCCTACGAGCAGTACTTC. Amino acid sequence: CASSSILLETGTSGSPYEQYF.

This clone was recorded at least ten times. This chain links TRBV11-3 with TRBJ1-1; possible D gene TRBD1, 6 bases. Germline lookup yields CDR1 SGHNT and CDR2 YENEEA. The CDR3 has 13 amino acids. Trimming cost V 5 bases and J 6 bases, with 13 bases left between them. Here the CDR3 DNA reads TGTGCCAGCAGCACCGACAGGATGTCTGAAGCTTTCTTT. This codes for CASSTDRMSEAFF.

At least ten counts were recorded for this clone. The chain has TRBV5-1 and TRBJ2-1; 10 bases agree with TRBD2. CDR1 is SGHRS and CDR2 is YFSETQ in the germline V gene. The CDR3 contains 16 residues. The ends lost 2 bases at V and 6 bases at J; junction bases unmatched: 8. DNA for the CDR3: TGCGCCAGCAGCTTACTGACTAGCGGGCCGACCAATGAGCAGTTCTTC. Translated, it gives CASSLLTSGPTNEQFF. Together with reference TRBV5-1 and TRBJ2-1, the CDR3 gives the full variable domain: KAGVTQTPRYLIKTRGQQVTLSCSPISGHRSVSWYQQTPGQGLQFLFEYFSETQRNKGNFPGRFSGRQFSNSRSEMNVSTLELGDSALYLCASSLLTSGPTNEQFFGPGTRLTVL.

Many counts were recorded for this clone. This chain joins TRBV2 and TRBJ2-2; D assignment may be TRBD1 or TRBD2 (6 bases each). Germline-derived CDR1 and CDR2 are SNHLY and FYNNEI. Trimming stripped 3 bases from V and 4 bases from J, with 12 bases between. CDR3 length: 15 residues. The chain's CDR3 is CASSDRTAGTGELFF. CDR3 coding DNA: TGTGCCAGCAGTGATCGGACAGCGGGCACCGGGGAGCTGTTTTTT.

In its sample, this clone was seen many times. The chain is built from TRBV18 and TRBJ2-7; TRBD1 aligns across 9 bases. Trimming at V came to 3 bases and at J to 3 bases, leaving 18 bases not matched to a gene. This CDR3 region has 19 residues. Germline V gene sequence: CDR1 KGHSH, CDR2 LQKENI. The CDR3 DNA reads TGTGCCAGCTCACCTAGAGGGGGACAGGGTCTAGGCCGACACTACGAGCAGTACTTC. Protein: CASSPRGGQGLGRHYEQYF.

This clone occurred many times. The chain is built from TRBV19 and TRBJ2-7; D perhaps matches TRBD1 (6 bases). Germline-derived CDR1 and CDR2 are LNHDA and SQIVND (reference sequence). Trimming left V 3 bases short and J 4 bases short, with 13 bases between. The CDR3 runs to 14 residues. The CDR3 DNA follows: TGTGCCAGTAGTATTGGCAGGGGAGAATACGAGCAGTACTTC. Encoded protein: CASSIGRGEYEQYF.

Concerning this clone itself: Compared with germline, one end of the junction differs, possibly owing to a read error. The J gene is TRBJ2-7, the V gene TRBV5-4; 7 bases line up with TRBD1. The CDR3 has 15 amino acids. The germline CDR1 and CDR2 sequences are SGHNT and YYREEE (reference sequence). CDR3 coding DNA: TGTGCCCGCAGGACTGAACCGGGACAGACCTACGAGCAGTACTTC. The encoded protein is CARRTEPGQTYEQYF.

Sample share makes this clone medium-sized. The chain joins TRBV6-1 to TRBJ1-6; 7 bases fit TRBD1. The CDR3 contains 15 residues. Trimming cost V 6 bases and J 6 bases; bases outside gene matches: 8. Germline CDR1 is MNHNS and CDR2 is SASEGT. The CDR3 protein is CASSPEPGGNSPLHF. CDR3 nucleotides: TGTGCCAGCAGCCCCGAACCAGGGGGTAATTCACCCCTCCACTTT.

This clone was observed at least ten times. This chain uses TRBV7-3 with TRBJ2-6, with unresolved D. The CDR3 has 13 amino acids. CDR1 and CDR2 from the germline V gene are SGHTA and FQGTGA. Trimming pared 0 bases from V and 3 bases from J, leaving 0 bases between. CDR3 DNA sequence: TGTGCCAGCAGCTTAACTGGGGCCAACGTCCTGACTTTC. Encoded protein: CASSLTGANVLTF. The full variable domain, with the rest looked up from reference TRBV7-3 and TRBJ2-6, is GAGVSQTPSNKVTEKGKYVELRCDPISGHTALYWYRQSLGQGPEFLIYFQGTGAADDSGLPNDRFFAVRPEGSVSTLKIQRTERGDSAVYLCASSLTGANVLTFGAGSRLTVL.